Described below is a single TCR beta chain sequence and its context. The antigen is not known. CDR1 is MNHEY, CDR2 SVGAGI, per germline. Trimming removed 5 bases from V and 9 bases from J, with 17 bases in between. CDR3 length: 14 residues. This sample was included in a study of beta chain features in type 1 diabetes. Looking at the study overall: Patients looked much like healthy donors when it came to age, gender and cell yields.

Whole-study findings and limits: Among all four CD4+ subsets, Type 1 diabetes patients had TCRB CDR3s that were moderately but significantly shorter. TCRB repertoires of naive, central memory and Treg cells appeared more similar among patients than among healthy donors. A cDNA-based sequencing approach could over-represent cells with high TCR expression. The question left open here concerned HLA type influencing TCRB rearrangement.

The investigators reverse transcribed all of the isolated RNA, so they sequenced expressed TCRB transcripts. Profiling relied on immunoSEQ multiplex PCR, and the TCRdb table lists in-frame clones only, not all of them. The sample carries about 280,000 clones, around 16% recorded once. Material for sequencing was naive CD4+ T cells from blood. This clonotype was obtained from a man aged 18-30 years with type 1 diabetes. The genes are TRBV6-5 and TRBJ1-3, with D tentatively TRBD1 (5 bases). CDR3 sequence: CASSRIMTASTIYF. Here the CDR3 DNA reads TGTGCCAGCAGTAGGATAATGACAGCGAGCACCATATATTTT.